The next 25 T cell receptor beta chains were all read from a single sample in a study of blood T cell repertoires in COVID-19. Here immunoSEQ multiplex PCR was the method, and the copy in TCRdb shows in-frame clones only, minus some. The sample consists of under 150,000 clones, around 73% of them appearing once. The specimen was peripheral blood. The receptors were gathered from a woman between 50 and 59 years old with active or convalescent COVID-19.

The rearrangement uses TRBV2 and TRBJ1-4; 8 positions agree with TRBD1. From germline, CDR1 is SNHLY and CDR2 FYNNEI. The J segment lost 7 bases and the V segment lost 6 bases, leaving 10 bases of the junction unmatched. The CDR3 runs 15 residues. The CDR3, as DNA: TGTGCCAGCAGGGCCCGACAGGGGTATAGTGAAAAACTGTTTTTT. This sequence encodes CASRARQGYSEKLFF.

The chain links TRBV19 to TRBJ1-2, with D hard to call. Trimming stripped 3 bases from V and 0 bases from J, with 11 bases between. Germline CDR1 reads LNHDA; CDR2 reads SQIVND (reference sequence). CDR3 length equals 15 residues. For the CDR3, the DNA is TGTGCCAGTAGTATTTCCCCCGTAGCTAACTATGGCTACACCTTC. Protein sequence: CASSISPVANYGYTF.

The DNA for the CDR3 is TGTGCCAGCAGCGGGGGACAAGCCGCCGGGGAGCAGTACTTC. Translation gives CASSGGQAAGEQYF. J is TRBJ2-7 and V is TRBV9, with D possibly matching TRBD1 (6 bases). Trimming removed 3 bases from V and 7 bases from J, with 17 bases in between. Germline V lookup: CDR1 SGDLS, CDR2 YYNGEE. The CDR3 runs 14 residues.

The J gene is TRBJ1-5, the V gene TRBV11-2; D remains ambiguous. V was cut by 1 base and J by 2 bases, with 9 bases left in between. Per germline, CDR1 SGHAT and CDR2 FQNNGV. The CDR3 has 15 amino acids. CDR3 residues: CASSLGQGGNQPQHF. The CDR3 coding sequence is TGTGCCAGCAGCTTAGGCCAAGGAGGCAATCAGCCCCAGCATTTT. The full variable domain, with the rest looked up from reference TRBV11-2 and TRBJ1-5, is EAGVAQSPRYKIIEKRQSVAFWCNPISGHATLYWYQQILGQGPKLLIQFQNNGVVDDSQLPKDRFSAERLKGVDSTLKIQPAKLEDSAVYLCASSLGQGGNQPQHFGDGTRLSIL.

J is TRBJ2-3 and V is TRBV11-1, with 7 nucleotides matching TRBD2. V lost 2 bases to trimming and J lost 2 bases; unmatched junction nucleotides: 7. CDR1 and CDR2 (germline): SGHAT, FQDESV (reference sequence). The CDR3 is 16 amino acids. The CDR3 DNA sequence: TGTGCCAGCAGCTTATGGGCGGGAGTTCTCACAGATACGCAGTATTTT. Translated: CASSLWAGVLTDTQYF.

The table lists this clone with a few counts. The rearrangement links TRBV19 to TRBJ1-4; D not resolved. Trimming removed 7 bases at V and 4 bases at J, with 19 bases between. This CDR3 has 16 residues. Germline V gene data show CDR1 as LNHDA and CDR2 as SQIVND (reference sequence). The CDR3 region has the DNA TGTGCCAGTAATCCCCTCGAGGCAGAGTTTAATGAAAAACTGTTTTTT. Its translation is CASNPLEAEFNEKLFF.

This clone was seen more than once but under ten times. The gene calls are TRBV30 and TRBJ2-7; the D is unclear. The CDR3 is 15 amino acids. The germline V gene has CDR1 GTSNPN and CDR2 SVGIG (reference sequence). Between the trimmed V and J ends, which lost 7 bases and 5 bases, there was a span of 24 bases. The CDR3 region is CAFQSRAYPPDEQYF. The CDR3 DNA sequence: TGTGCCTTTCAATCCCGAGCCTATCCCCCTGACGAGCAGTACTTC.

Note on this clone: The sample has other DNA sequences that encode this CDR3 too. CDR3 amino acids: CASSLAGGYGYTF. As DNA, the CDR3 is TGCGCCAGCAGCTTGGCCGGGGGCTATGGCTACACCTTC. The V call is TRBV5-1, the J call TRBJ1-2; TRBD1 is a possible D gene (5 bases). Trimming took off 0 bases at V and 4 bases at J, with 7 bases between the two ends. Germline V gives CDR1 SGHRS, CDR2 YFSETQ. This CDR3 has 13 residues.

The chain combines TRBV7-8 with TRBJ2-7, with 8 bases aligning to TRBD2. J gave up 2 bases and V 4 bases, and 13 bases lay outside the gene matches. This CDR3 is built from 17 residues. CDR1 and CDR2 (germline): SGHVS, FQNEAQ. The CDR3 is CASSSTLSGIAAYEQYF. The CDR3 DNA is TGTGCCAGCAGCTCCACTCTTAGCGGGATAGCTGCCTACGAGCAGTACTTC. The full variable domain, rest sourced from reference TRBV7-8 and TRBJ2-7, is GAGVSQSPRYKVAKRGQDVALRCDPISGHVSLFWYQQALGQGPEFLTYFQNEAQLDKSGLPSDRFFAERPEGSVSTLKIQRTQQEDSAVYLCASSSTLSGIAAYEQYFGPGTRLTVT.

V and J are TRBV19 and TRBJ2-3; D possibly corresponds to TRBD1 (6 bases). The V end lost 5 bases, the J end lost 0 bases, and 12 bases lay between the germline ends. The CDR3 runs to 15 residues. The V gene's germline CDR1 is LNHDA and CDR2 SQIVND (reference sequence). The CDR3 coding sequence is TGTGCCAGTAGTGATCGTCAGGGGAGCACAGATACGCAGTATTTT. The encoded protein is CASSDRQGSTDTQYF.

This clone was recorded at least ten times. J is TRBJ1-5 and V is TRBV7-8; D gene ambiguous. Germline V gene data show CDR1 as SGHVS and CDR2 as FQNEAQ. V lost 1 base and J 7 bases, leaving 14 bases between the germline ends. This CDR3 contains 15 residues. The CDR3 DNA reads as TGTGCCAGCAGCTTAGGAGGGATGAGTGGCCAGCCCCAGCATTTT. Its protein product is CASSLGGMSGQPQHF.

CDR3 sequence reads: CASSLSGGAGEQFF. The CDR3 nucleotides are TGTGCCAGCAGCCTTAGCGGGGGGGCGGGCGAGCAGTTCTTC. The chain links TRBV7-2 to TRBJ2-1; 11 nucleotides agree with TRBD2. V shed 5 bases, J shed 10 bases, and the junction held 7 bases outside the gene matches. The CDR3 spans 14 residues. CDR1 and CDR2 (germline): SGHTA, FQGNSA.

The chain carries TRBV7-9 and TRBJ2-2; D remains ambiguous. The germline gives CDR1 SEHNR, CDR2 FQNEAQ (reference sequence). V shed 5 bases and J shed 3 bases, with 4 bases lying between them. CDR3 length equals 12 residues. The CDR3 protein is CASSLHTGELFF. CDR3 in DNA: TGTGCCAGCAGCCTCCACACCGGGGAGCTGTTTTTT.

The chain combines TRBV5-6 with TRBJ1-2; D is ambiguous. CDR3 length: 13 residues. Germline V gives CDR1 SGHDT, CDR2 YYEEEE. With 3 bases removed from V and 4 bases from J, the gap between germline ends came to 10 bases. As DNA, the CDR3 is TGTGCCAGCAGCTCGGTAAAGCGCTATGGCTACACCTTC. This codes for CASSSVKRYGYTF.

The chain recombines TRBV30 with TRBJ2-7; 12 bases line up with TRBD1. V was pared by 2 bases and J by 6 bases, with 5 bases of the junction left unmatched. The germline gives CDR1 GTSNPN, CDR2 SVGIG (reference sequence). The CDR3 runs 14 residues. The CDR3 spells CAWSSGTGGAEQYF. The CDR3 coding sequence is TGTGCCTGGAGTTCCGGGACAGGGGGCGCCGAGCAGTACTTC.

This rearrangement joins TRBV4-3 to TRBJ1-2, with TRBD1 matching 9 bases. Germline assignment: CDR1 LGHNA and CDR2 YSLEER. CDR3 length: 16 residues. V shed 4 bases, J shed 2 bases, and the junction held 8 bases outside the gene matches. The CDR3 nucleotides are TGCGCCAGCAGCCGGACACCGGGACAGGGAAACTATGGCTACACCTTC. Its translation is CASSRTPGQGNYGYTF.

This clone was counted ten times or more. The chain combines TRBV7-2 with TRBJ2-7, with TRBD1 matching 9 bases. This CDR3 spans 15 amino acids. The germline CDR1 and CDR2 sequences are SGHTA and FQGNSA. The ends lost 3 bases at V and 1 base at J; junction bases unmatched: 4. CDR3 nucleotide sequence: TGTGCCAGCAGCTTGGACAGGGGAGGTTCCTACGAGCAGTACTTC. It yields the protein CASSLDRGGSYEQYF.

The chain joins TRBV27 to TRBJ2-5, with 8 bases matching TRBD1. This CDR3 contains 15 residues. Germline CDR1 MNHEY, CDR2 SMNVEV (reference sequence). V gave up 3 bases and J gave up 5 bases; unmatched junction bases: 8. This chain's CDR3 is CASSFGTGRGETQYF. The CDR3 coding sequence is TGTGCCAGCAGTTTTGGGACAGGTCGGGGGGAGACCCAGTACTTC.

CDR3 protein: CAWSPNYNSPLHF. In DNA form, the CDR3 reads TGTGCCTGGAGTCCTAACTATAATTCACCCCTCCACTTT. This chain joins TRBV30 and TRBJ1-6; no firm D call. This CDR3 spans 13 amino acids. Trimming removed 2 bases from V and 3 bases from J, with 5 bases in between. CDR1 GTSNPN and CDR2 SVGIG come from the germline V gene (reference sequence).

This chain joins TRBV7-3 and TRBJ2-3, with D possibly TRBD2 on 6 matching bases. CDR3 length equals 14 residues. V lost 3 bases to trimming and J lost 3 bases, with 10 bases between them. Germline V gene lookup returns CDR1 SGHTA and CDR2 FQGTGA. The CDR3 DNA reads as TGTGCCAGCAGCTTCGGCGCGGGGACAGATACGCAGTATTTT. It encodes CASSFGAGTDTQYF.

The DNA for the CDR3 is TGCGCCAGCCCATGGGACAGGGAACCTAGGGAAGAGACCCAGTACTTC. It is translated as CASPWDREPREETQYF. The V and J genes are TRBV10-1 and TRBJ2-5; TRBD1 matches at 9 bases. CDR1 is WNHNN and CDR2 is SYGVQD in the germline V gene (reference sequence). The CDR3 contains 16 residues. V was pared by 8 bases and J by 3 bases, with 13 bases of the junction left unmatched.

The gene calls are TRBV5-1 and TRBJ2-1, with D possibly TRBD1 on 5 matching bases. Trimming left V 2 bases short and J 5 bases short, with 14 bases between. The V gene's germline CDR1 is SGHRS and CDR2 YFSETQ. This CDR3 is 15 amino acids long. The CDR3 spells CASSFNAGQDNEQFF. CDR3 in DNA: TGCGCCAGCAGCTTTAACGCAGGGCAGGACAATGAGCAGTTCTTC.

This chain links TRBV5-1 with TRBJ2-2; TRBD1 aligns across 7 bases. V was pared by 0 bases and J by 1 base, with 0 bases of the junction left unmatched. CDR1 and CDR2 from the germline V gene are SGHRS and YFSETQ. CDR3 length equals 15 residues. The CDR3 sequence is CASSLGQGNTGELFF. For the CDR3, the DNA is TGCGCCAGCAGCTTGGGACAGGGGAACACCGGGGAGCTGTTTTTT.

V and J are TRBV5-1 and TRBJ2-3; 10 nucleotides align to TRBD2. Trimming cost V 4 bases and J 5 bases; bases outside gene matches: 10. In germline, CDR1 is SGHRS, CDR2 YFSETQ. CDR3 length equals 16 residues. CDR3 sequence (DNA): TGCGCCAGCAGCGGTCCCAGCGGGAGGGCCGGAGATACGCAGTATTTT. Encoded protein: CASSGPSGRAGDTQYF.

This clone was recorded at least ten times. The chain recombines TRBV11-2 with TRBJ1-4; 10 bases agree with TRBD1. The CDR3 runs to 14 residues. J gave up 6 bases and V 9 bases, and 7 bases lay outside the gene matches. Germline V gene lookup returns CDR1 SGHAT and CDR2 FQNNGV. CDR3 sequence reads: CASTWDRGDEKLFF. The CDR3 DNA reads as TGTGCCAGTACCTGGGACAGGGGAGATGAAAAACTGTTTTTT.